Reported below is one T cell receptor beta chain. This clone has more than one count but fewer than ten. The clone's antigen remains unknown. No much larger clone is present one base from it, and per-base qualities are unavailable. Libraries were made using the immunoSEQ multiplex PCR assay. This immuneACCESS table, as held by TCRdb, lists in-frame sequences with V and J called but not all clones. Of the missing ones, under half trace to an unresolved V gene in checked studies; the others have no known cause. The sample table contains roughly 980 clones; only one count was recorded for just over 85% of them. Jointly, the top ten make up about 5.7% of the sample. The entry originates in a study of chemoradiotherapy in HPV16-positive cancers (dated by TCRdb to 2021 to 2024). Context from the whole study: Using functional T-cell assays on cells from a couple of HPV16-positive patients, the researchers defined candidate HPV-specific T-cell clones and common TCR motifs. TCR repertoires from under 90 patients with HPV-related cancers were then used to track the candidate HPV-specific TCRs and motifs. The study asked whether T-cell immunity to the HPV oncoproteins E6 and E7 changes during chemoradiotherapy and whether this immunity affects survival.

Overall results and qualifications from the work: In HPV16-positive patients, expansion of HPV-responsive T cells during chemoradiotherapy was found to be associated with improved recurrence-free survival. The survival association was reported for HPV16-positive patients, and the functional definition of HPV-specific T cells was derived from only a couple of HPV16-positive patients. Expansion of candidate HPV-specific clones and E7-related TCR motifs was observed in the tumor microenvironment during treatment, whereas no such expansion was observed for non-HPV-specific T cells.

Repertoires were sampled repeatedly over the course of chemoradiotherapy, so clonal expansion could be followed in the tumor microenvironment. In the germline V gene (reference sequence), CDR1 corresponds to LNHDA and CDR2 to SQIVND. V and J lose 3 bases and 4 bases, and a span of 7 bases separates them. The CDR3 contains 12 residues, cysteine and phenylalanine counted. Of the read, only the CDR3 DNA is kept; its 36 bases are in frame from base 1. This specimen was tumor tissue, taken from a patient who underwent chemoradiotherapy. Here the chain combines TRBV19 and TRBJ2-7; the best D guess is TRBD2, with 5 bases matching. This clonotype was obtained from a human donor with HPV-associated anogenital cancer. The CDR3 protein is CASSIAGYEQYF. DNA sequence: TGTGCCAGTAGTATTGCGGGTTACGAGCAGTACTTC.